These 4 T cell receptor beta chains were sequenced from one sample in a study of identical twins. TCRdb reprocessed the 5' RACE reads with MiXCR, giving one entry per CDR3 protein. The table has 250,000 or so distinct CDR3 sequences, around 8% seen once. The sample also formed part of further work on yellow fever vaccine responses in identical twins.

Material: CD8+ T cells sorted from blood. These receptor sequences come from a woman younger than 30 in good health.

This clonotype was observed a handful of times. CDR3 sequence reads: CASREASPYEQYF. CDR3 sequence (DNA): TGTGCCAGCAGGGAGGCATCCCCCTACGAGCAGTACTTC. The chain is built from TRBV6-5 and TRBJ2-7; TRBD2 is a possible D gene (5 bases). The CDR3 spans 13 residues. CDR1 is MNHEY, CDR2 SVGAGI, per germline. V lost 6 bases and J lost 2, with 11 bases in between.

The V call is TRBV2, the J call TRBJ2-7, with TRBD1 matching over 7 bases. V shed 4 bases and J 2 bases; nucleotides not matched to a gene: 8. Germline V gene sequence: CDR1 SNHLY, CDR2 FYNNEI. There are 15 residues in the CDR3. CDR3 sequence: CASSGGGLKTYEQYF. As DNA, the CDR3 is TGTGCCAGCAGTGGAGGGGGCTTGAAAACCTACGAGCAGTACTTC. The entire variable domain, with the rest obtained from reference TRBV2 and TRBJ2-7, is as follows: EPEVTQTPSHQVTQMGQEVILRCVPISNHLYFYWYRQILGQKVEFLVSFYNNEISEKSEIFDDQFSVERPDGSNFTLKIRSTKLEDSAMYFCASSGGGLKTYEQYFGPGTRLTVT.

This clonotype came up many times. The chain employs TRBV27 and TRBJ1-1; D remains ambiguous. CDR3 size: 13 residues. Deletions cut 6 bases from V and 1 base from J, with 9 bases between. CDR1 is MNHEY, CDR2 SMNVEV, per germline (reference sequence). For the CDR3, the DNA is TGTGCCAGCAGACCCGCTGGGAACACTGAAGCTTTCTTT. Encoded protein: CASRPAGNTEAFF.

This clonotype was seen a handful of times. CDR3 sequence reads: CASSTHTRYPYEQYF. Here the CDR3 DNA reads TGTGCCAGCAGTACTCATACTCGGTACCCCTACGAGCAGTACTTC. J is TRBJ2-7 and V is TRBV27; no clear D. Germline V CDR1 and CDR2: MNHEY, SMNVEV (reference sequence). Trimming took 5 bases from V and 2 from J, leaving 16 bases between them. The CDR3 totals 15 residues.